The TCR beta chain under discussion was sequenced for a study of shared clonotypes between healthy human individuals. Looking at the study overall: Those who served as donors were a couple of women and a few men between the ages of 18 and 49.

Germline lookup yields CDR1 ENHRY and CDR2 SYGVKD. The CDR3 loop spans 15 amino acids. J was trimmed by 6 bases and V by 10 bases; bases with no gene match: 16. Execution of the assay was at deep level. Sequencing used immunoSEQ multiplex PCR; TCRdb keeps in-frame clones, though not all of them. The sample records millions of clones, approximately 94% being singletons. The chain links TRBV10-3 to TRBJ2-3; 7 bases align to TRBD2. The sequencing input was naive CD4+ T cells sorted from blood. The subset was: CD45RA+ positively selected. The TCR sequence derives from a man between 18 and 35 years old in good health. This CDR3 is CATKRAAGPGDTQYF. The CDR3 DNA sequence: TGTGCCACAAAGAGGGCAGCGGGGCCCGGGGATACGCAGTATTTT.